Below are 6 T cell receptor beta chains sequenced from a single sample in a study of T cell responses to AZD1222 COVID-19 vaccine. Assay used: immunoSEQ multiplex PCR; TCRdb lists only in-frame clones, some missing. The table lists over 60,000 clones, 88% of them singletons. Sequenced here: peripheral blood, sampled 28 days after the second dose of the MenACWY control vaccine. All receptors come from an adult who received the MenACWY meningococcal vaccine as a control.

V and J are TRBV3-1 (or the pseudogene TRBV3-2) and TRBJ2-7; D not resolved. CDR3 length: 19 amino acids. V gave up 1 base and J gave up 6 bases, with 28 bases separating them. Germline CDR1 and CDR2: LGHDT and YNNKEL (reference sequence). The CDR3 sequence is CASSQVFPGVRSGPGEQYF. The CDR3 DNA reads TGTGCCAGCAGCCAAGTTTTTCCGGGTGTTCGGTCGGGTCCGGGCGAGCAGTACTTC.

The V gene is TRBV6-6, the J gene TRBJ2-5; D is perhaps TRBD2 (6 bases). Germline V gene lookup returns CDR1 MNHNY and CDR2 SVGAGI (reference sequence). Trimming removed 2 bases from V and 5 bases from J, with 9 bases in between. The CDR3 contains 13 residues. In nucleotides, the CDR3 is TGTGCCAGCAGTTACGGGACTGCTGAGACCCAGTACTTC. Translation gives CASSYGTAETQYF.

This clone occurred once. This chain links TRBV19 with TRBJ2-1; 7 bases line up with TRBD2. With 5 bases clipped from V and 0 bases from J, the junction kept 10 bases outside the gene matches. Germline values: CDR1 LNHDA, CDR2 SQIVND (reference sequence). The length of the CDR3 is 17 residues. CDR3 sequence: CASSLGRAGVSYNEQFF. The CDR3 nucleotides are TGTGCCAGTAGTCTAGGACGCGCGGGAGTCTCCTACAATGAGCAGTTCTTC.

A few counts support this clone. This chain links TRBV30 with TRBJ1-1; possible D gene TRBD1, 6 bases. Trimming took off 2 bases at V and 0 bases at J, with 13 bases between the two ends. This CDR3 comprises 15 residues. Germline CDR1 and CDR2: GTSNPN and SVGIG (reference sequence). The DNA of the CDR3 is TGTGCCTGGAGTTCCTCCTACAGGGTGAACACTGAAGCTTTCTTT. It yields the protein CAWSSSYRVNTEAFF.

The chain recombines TRBV5-1 with TRBJ2-3, with 8 bases aligning to TRBD2. Trimming took 0 bases from V and 3 from J; bases not matched to a gene: 6. In germline, CDR1 is SGHRS, CDR2 YFSETQ. The CDR3 spans 16 residues. The CDR3 DNA follows: TGCGCCAGCAGCTTGGATACGGGAGGGCAGACAGATACGCAGTATTTT. Its translation is CASSLDTGGQTDTQYF.

V and J are TRBV3-1 (or the pseudogene TRBV3-2) and TRBJ2-2; D is undetermined. Germline V CDR1 and CDR2: LGHDT, YNNKEL (reference sequence). With 3 bases removed from V and 1 base from J, the gap between germline ends came to 9 bases. The CDR3 covers 15 residues. CDR3 region: CASSQGQVNTGELFF. The CDR3 DNA reads as TGTGCCAGCAGCCAGGGCCAAGTGAACACCGGGGAGCTGTTTTTT.